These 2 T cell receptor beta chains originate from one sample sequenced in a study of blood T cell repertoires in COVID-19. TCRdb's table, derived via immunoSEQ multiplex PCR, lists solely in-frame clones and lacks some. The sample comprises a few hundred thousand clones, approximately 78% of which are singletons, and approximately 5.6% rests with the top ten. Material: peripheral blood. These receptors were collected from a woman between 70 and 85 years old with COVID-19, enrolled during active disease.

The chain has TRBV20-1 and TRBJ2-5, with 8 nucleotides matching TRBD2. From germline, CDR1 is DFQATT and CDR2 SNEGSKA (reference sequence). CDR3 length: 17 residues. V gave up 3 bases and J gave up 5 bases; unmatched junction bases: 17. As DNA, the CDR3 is TGCAGTGCTAGTTCTCCCGGGACTAGGGTCCAACGGGAGACCCAGTACTTC. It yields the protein CSASSPGTRVQRETQYF.

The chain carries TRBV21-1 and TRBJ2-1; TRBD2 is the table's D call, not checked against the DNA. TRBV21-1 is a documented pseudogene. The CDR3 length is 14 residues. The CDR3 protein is CASSKGRTELEQFF. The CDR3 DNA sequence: TGTGCCAGCAGCAAAGGACGGACTGAACTTGAGCAGTTCTTC.